The TCR beta chain described here comes from a study of cytomegalovirus exposure and HLA in healthy donors. 60 Vbeta and 13 Jbeta primers were used in PCR. Produced via immunoSEQ multiplex PCR; TCRdb's table is partial and in-frame only. Of about 180,000 clones in the sample, 80% to 90% were seen once. This clone was picked up a small number of times. Germline V gene sequence: CDR1 SGHNT, CDR2 YYREEE (reference sequence). V was pared by 4 bases and J by 7 bases, with 11 bases of the junction left unmatched. The CDR3 contains 16 residues. There were likely unrecorded immune exposures, though donors were nominally healthy when sampled.

The TCR comes from a girl aged 2-9 years in good health and CMV-seropositive. The chain is built from TRBV5-4 and TRBJ1-1; 12 bases agree with TRBD1. Material: PBMCs. The CDR3 is CASSEGAGTGGREAFF. Here the CDR3 DNA reads TGTGCCAGCAGCGAAGGGGCCGGGACAGGGGGCCGTGAAGCTTTCTTT.